The 3 T cell receptor beta chains below all came from one sample that was sequenced in a study of blood T cell repertoires in COVID-19. The data were produced by immunoSEQ multiplex PCR, yet TCRdb's version contains in-frame clones alone and is incomplete. The profile shows 120,000 or so clones, roughly 72% of them singletons. The specimen sequenced was peripheral blood. Every receptor here comes from a man between 60 and 75 years old with acute or convalescent COVID-19.

This chain joins TRBV18 and TRBJ1-2, with 7 bases that match TRBD1. Trimming cost V 2 bases and J 4 bases; bases outside gene matches: 10. CDR3 size: 16 residues. In germline, CDR1 is KGHSH, CDR2 LQKENI. The DNA of the CDR3 is TGTGCCAGCTCACCAACGACCGGGACAGCCTCCTATGGCTACACCTTC. Its protein is CASSPTTGTASYGYTF.

This sequence joins TRBV11-3 and TRBJ1-1; 9 bases are a match to TRBD1. The CDR3 is 15 amino acids. The germline gives CDR1 SGHNT, CDR2 YENEEA. Trimming cost V 5 bases and J 4 bases; bases outside gene matches: 8. The CDR3 region is CASSARDRASTEAFF. The CDR3 bases are TGTGCCAGCAGCGCCCGGGACAGGGCTTCCACTGAAGCTTTCTTT. The full variable domain, completed using reference TRBV11-3 and TRBJ1-1, is EAGVVQSPRYKIIEKKQPVAFWCNPISGHNTLYWYLQNLGQGPELLIRYENEEAVDDSQLPKDRFSAERLKGVDSTLKIQPAELGDSAVYLCASSARDRASTEAFFGQGTRLTVV.

The chain couples TRBV2 to TRBJ2-1, with 15 bases that match TRBD2. Trimming at V came to 5 bases and at J to 0 bases, leaving 17 bases not matched to a gene. The CDR3 loop spans 22 amino acids. Looked up from germline, CDR1 is SNHLY and CDR2 is FYNNEI. CDR3 in amino acids: CASSPIQYGTSGRQSSYNEQFF. In nucleotides, the CDR3 is TGTGCCAGCAGTCCGATCCAATATGGGACTAGCGGGAGGCAAAGCTCCTACAATGAGCAGTTCTTC. Full variable domain (missing parts from reference TRBV2 and TRBJ2-1): EPEVTQTPSHQVTQMGQEVILRCVPISNHLYFYWYRQILGQKVEFLVSFYNNEISEKSEIFDDQFSVERPDGSNFTLKIRSTKLEDSAMYFCASSPIQYGTSGRQSSYNEQFFGPGTRLTVL.